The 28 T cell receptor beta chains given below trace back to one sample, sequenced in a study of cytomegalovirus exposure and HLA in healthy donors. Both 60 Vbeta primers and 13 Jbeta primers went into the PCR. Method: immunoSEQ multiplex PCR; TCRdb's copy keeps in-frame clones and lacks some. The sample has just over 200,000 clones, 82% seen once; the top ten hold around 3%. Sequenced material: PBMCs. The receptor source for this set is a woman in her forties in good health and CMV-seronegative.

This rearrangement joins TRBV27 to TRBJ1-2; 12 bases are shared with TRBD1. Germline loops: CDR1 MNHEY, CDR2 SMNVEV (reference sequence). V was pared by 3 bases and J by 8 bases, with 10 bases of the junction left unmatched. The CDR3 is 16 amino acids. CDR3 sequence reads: CASSLAGTGGVRGYTF. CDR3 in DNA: TGTGCCAGCAGTTTGGCTGGGACAGGGGGCGTGAGGGGCTACACCTTC.

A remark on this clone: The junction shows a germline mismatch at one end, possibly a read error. The CDR3 reads CASNQGRLTSGRASDTQYF. The CDR3 DNA sequence: TGTGCCAGCAACCAGGGACGCCTGACTAGCGGGAGGGCCTCAGATACGCAATATTTT. The chain uses TRBV7-9 and TRBJ2-3; 14 positions agree with TRBD2. The CDR3 runs 19 residues. In germline, CDR1 is SEHNR, CDR2 FQNEAQ (reference sequence).

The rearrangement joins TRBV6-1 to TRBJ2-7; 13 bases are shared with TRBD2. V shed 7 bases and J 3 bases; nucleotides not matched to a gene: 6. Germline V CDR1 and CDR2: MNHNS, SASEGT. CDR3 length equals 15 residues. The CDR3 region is CASTRGLAGNYEQYF. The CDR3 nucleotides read TGTGCCAGCACCCGGGGACTAGCGGGAAACTACGAGCAGTACTTC.

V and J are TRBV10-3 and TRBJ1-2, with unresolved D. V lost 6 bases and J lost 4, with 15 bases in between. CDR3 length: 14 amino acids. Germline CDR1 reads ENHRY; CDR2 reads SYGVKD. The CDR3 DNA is TGTGCCATCAGGCCCGACGTGGGAGGCTATGGCTACACCTTC. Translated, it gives CAIRPDVGGYGYTF.

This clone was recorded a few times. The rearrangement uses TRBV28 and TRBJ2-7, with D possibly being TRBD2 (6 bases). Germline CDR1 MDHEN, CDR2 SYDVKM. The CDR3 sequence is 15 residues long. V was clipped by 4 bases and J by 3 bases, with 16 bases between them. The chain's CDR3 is CASSSRLDSDYEQYF. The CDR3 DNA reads TGTGCCAGCAGTTCACGACTAGATTCAGACTACGAGCAGTACTTC. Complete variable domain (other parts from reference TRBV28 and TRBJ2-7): DVKVTQSSRYLVKRTGEKVFLECVQDMDHENMFWYRQDPGLGLRLIYFSYDVKMKEKGDIPEGYSVSREKKERFSLILESASTNQTSMYLCASSSRLDSDYEQYFGPGTRLTVT.

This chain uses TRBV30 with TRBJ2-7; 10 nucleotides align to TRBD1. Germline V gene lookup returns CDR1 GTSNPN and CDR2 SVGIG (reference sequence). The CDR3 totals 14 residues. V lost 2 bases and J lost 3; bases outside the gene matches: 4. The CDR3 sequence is CAWSQGTGVYEQYF. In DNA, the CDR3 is TGTGCCTGGAGTCAGGGGACAGGGGTCTACGAGCAGTACTTC.

CDR3 in amino acids: CASSSGIRANEQFF. CDR3 sequence (DNA): TGTGCCAGCAGTAGCGGGATCAGAGCTAATGAGCAGTTCTTC. The rearrangement uses TRBV7-4 and TRBJ2-1; 8 bases align to TRBD2. This CDR3 is built from 14 residues. CDR1 and CDR2 from the germline V gene are SGHVT and SQSDAQ. J lost 7 bases, V lost 6 bases, and 8 bases had no gene match.

Here the CDR3 reads CASSPTGTASRVSYNEQFF. CDR3 DNA sequence: TGTGCCAGCAGCCCCACCGGGACTGCCTCCCGTGTCTCCTACAATGAGCAGTTCTTC. The V gene is TRBV7-3, the J gene TRBJ2-1; weak D call: TRBD2 (6 bases). The CDR3 totals 19 residues. CDR1 and CDR2 (germline): SGHTA, FQGTGA. With 5 bases removed from V and 0 bases from J, the gap between germline ends came to 23 bases. The whole variable domain, remainder taken from reference TRBV7-3 and TRBJ2-1, is GAGVSQTPSNKVTEKGKYVELRCDPISGHTALYWYRQSLGQGPEFLIYFQGTGAADDSGLPNDRFFAVRPEGSVSTLKIQRTERGDSAVYLCASSPTGTASRVSYNEQFFGPGTRLTVL.

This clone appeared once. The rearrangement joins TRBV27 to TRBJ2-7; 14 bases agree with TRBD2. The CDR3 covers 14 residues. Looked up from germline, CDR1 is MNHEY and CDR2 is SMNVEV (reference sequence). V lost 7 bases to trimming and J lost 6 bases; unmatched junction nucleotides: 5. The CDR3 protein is CASTSGLAGVEQYF. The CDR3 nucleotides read TGTGCCAGCACCTCGGGACTAGCGGGAGTCGAGCAGTACTTC.

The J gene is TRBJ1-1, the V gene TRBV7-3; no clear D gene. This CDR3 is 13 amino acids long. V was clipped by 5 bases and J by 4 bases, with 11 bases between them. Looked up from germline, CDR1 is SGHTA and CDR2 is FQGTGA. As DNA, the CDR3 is TGTGCCAGCAGCACGCTCTCGGGCACTGAAGCTTTCTTT. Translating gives CASSTLSGTEAFF. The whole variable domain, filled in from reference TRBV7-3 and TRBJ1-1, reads GAGVSQTPSNKVTEKGKYVELRCDPISGHTALYWYRQSLGQGPEFLIYFQGTGAADDSGLPNDRFFAVRPEGSVSTLKIQRTERGDSAVYLCASSTLSGTEAFFGQGTRLTVV.

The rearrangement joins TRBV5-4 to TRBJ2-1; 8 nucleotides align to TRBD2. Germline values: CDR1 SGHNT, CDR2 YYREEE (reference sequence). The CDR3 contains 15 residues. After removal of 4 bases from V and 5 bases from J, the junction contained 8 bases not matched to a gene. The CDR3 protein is CASSRGTRGDNEQFF. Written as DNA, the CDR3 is TGTGCCAGCAGCCGCGGGACTAGGGGTGACAATGAGCAGTTCTTC.

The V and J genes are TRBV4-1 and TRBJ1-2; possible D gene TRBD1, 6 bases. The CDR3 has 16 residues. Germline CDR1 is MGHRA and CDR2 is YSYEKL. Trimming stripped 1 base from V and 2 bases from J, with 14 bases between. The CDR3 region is CASSQVVGQRNYGYTF. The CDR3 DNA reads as TGCGCCAGCAGCCAAGTAGTAGGACAGAGAAACTATGGCTACACCTTC.

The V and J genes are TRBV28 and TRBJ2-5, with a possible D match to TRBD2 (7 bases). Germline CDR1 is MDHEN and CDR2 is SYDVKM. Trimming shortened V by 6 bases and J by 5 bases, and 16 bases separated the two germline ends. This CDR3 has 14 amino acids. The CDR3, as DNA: TGTGCCAGCAGGCCCTCGGGGGGCTCGGAGACCCAGTACTTC. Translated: CASRPSGGSETQYF.

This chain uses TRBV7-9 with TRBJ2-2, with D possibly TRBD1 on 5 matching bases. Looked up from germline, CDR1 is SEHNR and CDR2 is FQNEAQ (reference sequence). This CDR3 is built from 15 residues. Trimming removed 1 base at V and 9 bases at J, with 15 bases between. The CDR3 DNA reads TGTGCCAGCAGCTTAGTGTCAGGGCCGACCCGGGAGCTGTTTTTT. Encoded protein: CASSLVSGPTRELFF. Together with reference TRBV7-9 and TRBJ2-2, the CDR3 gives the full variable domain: DTGVSQNPRHKITKRGQNVTFRCDPISEHNRLYWYRQTLGQGPEFLTYFQNEAQLEKSRLLSDRFSAERPKGSFSTLEIQRTEQGDSAMYLCASSLVSGPTRELFFGEGSRLTVL.

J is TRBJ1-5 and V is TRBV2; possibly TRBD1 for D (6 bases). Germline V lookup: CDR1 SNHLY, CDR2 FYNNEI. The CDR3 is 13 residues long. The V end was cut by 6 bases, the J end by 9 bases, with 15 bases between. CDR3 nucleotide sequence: TGTGCCAGCAGCGGGACACAGGGATCGCCCCAGCATTTT. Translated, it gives CASSGTQGSPQHF.

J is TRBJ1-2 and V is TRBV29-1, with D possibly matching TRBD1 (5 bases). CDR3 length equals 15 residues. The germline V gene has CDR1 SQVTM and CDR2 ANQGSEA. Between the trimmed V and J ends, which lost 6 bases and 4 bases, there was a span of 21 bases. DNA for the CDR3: TGCAGCGTCGACGCCTCAGGGTCGGAGTCCTATGGCTACACCTTC. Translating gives CSVDASGSESYGYTF.

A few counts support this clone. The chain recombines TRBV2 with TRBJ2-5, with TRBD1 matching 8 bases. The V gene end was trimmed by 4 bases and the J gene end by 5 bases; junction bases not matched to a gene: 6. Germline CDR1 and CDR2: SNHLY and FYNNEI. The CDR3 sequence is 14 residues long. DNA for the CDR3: TGTGCCAGCAGTGTCCAGGGGGCGCGGGAGACCCAGTACTTC. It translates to CASSVQGARETQYF.

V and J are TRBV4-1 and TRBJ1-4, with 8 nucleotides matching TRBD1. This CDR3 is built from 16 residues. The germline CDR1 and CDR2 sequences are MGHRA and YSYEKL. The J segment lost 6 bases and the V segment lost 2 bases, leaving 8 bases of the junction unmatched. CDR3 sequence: CASSQLGQVADEKLFF. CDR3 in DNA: TGCGCCAGCAGCCAATTGGGACAGGTCGCCGATGAAAAACTGTTTTTT.

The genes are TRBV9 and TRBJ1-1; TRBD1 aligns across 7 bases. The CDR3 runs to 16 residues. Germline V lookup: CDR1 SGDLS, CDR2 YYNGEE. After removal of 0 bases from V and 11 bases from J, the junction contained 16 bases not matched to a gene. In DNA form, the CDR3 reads TGTGCCAGCAGCGTAGGTCCCCGCAGTAGGGGGCCAGGCGCTTTCTTT. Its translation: CASSVGPRSRGPGAFF.

This CDR3 is CASGGPGRGTEAFF. The CDR3 DNA follows: TGTGCCAGCGGGGGACCGGGGCGGGGCACTGAAGCTTTCTTT. This rearrangement joins TRBV28 to TRBJ1-1; a possible D gene is TRBD1 (5 bases). This CDR3 contains 14 residues. CDR1 is MDHEN and CDR2 is SYDVKM in the germline V gene. The V and J ends lost 8 bases and 4 bases respectively, with 17 bases between them.

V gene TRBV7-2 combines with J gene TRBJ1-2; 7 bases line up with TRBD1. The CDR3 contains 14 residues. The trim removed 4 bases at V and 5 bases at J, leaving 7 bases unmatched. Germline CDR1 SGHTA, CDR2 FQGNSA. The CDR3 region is CASSSNQGEYGYTF. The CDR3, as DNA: TGTGCCAGCAGCTCTAATCAGGGGGAATATGGCTACACCTTC. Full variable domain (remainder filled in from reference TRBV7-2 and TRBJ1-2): GAGVSQSPSNKVTEKGKDVELRCDPISGHTALYWYRQSLGQGLEFLIYFQGNSAPDKSGLPSDRFSAERTGGSVSTLTIQRTQQEDSAVYLCASSSNQGEYGYTFGSGTRLTVV.

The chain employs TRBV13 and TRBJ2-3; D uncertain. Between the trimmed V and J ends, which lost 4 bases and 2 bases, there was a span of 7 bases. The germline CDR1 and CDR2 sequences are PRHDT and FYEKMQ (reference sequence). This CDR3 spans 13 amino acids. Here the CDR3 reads CASSWRLTDTQYF. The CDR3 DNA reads TGTGCCAGCAGCTGGCGGCTCACAGATACGCAGTATTTT.

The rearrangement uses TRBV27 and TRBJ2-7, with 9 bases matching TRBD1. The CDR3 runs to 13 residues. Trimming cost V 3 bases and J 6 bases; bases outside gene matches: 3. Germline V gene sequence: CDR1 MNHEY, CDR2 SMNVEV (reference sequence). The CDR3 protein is CASSFGTGFEQYF. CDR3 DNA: TGTGCCAGCAGTTTCGGGACAGGGTTCGAGCAGTACTTC.

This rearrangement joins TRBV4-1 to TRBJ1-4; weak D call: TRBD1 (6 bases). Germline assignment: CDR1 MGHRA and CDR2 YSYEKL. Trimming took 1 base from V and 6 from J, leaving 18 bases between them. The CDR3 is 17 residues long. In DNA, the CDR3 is TGCGCCAGCAGCCAAGTACCGACGGGGGGCGCATATGAAAAACTGTTTTTT. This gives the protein CASSQVPTGGAYEKLFF.

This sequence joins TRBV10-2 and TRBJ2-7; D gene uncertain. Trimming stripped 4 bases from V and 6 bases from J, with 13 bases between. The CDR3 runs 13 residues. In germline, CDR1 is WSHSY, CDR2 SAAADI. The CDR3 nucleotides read TGCGCCAGCAGTGTCTCCTCGGGTGGCGAGCAGTACTTC. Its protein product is CASSVSSGGEQYF.

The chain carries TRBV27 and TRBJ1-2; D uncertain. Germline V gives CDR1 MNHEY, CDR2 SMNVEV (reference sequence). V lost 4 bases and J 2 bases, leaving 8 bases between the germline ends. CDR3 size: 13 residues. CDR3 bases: TGTGCCAGCAGTTCCCTGTTGAACTATGGCTACACCTTC. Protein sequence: CASSSLLNYGYTF.

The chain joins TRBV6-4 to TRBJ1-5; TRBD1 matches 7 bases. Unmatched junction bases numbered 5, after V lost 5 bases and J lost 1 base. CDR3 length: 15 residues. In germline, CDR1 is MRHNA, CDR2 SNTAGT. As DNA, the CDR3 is TGTGCCAGCAGTCCCCAGGGGGACAGCAATCAGCCCCAGCATTTT. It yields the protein CASSPQGDSNQPQHF.

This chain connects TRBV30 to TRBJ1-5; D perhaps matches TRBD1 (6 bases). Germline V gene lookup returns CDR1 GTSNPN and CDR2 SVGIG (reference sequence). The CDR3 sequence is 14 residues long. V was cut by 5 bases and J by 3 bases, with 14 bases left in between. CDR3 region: CAWDGGHPNQPQHF. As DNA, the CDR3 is TGTGCCTGGGACGGGGGGCACCCCAATCAGCCCCAGCATTTT.